A single sample is the source of the 9 T cell receptor beta chains below, sequenced in a study of blood T cells in healthy people across ages. A second PCR of 7 to 11 cycles used a sample-barcoded 5' primer and a J-beta primer mix. TCRdb re-analysed the 5' RACE reads in MiXCR, keeping a single row per CDR3 protein. The profile shows 1.5 million to 2 million distinct CDR3 sequences, 35% to 50% of them singletons. The sequenced sample was blood. These receptors were obtained from a human donor in good health.

V is TRBV7-2 and J is TRBJ2-3; D gene unclear. CDR3 length equals 18 residues. The germline V and J ends were trimmed by 0 bases and 2 bases, with 18 bases remaining between them. From germline, CDR1 is SGHTA and CDR2 FQGNSA. CDR3 region: CASSLAVATLDITDTQYF. DNA for the CDR3: TGTGCCAGCAGCTTAGCAGTTGCTACACTCGATATCACAGATACGCAGTATTTT.

This clonotype has only a few counts. The V gene is TRBV20-1, the J gene TRBJ2-3; TRBD1 matches at 7 bases. The germline CDR1 and CDR2 sequences are DFQATT and SNEGSKA (reference sequence). The CDR3 has 14 amino acids. The V segment lost 4 bases and the J segment 1 base; nucleotides outside the gene matches: 5. The CDR3 sequence: CSATNRGGTDTQYF. In nucleotides, the CDR3 is TGCAGTGCTACCAACAGGGGTGGCACAGATACGCAGTATTTT.

The V call is TRBV5-1, the J call TRBJ2-2; D gene ambiguous. This CDR3 has 15 amino acids. CDR1 and CDR2 from the germline V gene are SGHRS and YFSETQ. Trimming took 0 bases from V and 5 from J, leaving 11 bases between them. CDR3 protein: CASSLDGLETGELFF. The CDR3 DNA sequence: TGCGCCAGCAGCTTGGACGGGCTGGAGACCGGGGAGCTGTTTTTT.

The chain has TRBV15 and TRBJ1-2, with 10 bases matching TRBD1. This CDR3 contains 17 residues. Losses at the gene ends were 5 bases for V and 3 bases for J; bases not matched to a gene: 12. Looked up from germline, CDR1 is LNHNV and CDR2 is YYDKDF (reference sequence). The CDR3 coding sequence is TGTGCCACCAGCTCCAGTGGAAAAGGACAGGGGGACTATGGCTACACCTTC. It specifies CATSSSGKGQGDYGYTF.

The V gene is TRBV7-8, the J gene TRBJ2-7, with D possibly being TRBD2 (6 bases). V was clipped by 4 bases and J by 0 bases, with 13 bases between them. The germline CDR1 and CDR2 sequences are SGHVS and FQNEAQ. The CDR3 runs 15 residues. The CDR3 DNA reads as TGTGCCAGCAGCTCGGAGGGCAGGGACTCCTACGAGCAGTACTTC. It encodes CASSSEGRDSYEQYF.

The chain employs TRBV10-3 and TRBJ1-4; D call uncertain. CDR3 length: 13 residues. Trimming left V 9 bases short and J 7 bases short, with 15 bases between. CDR1 is ENHRY, CDR2 SYGVKD, per germline. CDR3 in amino acids: CAMGSEVGEKLFF. The CDR3 bases are TGTGCCATGGGCTCTGAGGTTGGTGAAAAACTGTTTTTT.

The chain has TRBV10-3 and TRBJ2-1, with 7 nucleotides matching TRBD2. The CDR3 has 15 amino acids. V lost 4 bases to trimming and J lost 5 bases; unmatched junction nucleotides: 8. Germline V gives CDR1 ENHRY, CDR2 SYGVKD. DNA for the CDR3: TGTGCCATCAGTGGGGTAGGGAGGGTGGACAATGAGCAGTTCTTC. Amino acids: CAISGVGRVDNEQFF.

There are a few counts of this clonotype. An end of the junction does not agree with germline; a read error may underlie this. J is TRBJ2-1 and V is TRBV29-1; 10 bases match TRBD2. Germline CDR1 reads SQVTM; CDR2 reads ANQGSEA. This CDR3 has 16 amino acids. In nucleotides, the CDR3 is TGCAGCGTAACGGGACTAGCGATAAGCTCCTACGATGAGCAGTTCTTC. Its protein product is CSVTGLAISSYDEQFF.

This clonotype was seen many times. The chain is built from TRBV10-3 and TRBJ2-3, with 9 bases matching TRBD2. Looked up from germline, CDR1 is ENHRY and CDR2 is SYGVKD. J was trimmed by 4 bases and V by 11 bases; bases with no gene match: 10. The CDR3 has 14 amino acids. The CDR3 nucleotides are TGTGCCTCCCAGCGGGGGGTTAAGGCAGATACGCAGTATTTT. Its protein product is CASQRGVKADTQYF.